This T cell receptor beta chain was sequenced during a study of OX40 agonist ivuxolimab in advanced cancers. CDR1 is LNHNV and CDR2 is YYDKDF in the germline V gene (reference sequence). The CDR3 length is 16 residues. V was clipped by 0 bases and J by 3 bases; unmatched bases: 6. On this clone: Antigen: not known.

Repertoires were generated with immunoSEQ multiplex PCR, while TCRdb's copy carries only in-frame clones and drops some. Here the sample spans about 84,000 clones, around 94% being singletons. Study results and caveats: Among expanded peripheral T cells, antigen specificity went undetermined. At 0.1 to 3.0 mg/kg, clonal expansion of CD4+ and CD8+ blood T cells had occurred by week 6. Average numbers of expanded clones were greater in CD8+ T cells than in CD4+.

This sample comprised CD4+ or CD8+ T cells sorted from blood, obtained in a trial of the OX40 agonist ivuxolimab. The receptor comes from an adult with an advanced solid tumor such as melanoma, head and neck, liver or kidney cancer. V usage is TRBV15 and J usage is TRBJ2-7, with 9 bases matching TRBD2. The CDR3 DNA is TGTGCCACCAGCAGAGATCGGACTAGCGCAGGCTACGAGCAGTACTTC. Its protein product is CATSRDRTSAGYEQYF.